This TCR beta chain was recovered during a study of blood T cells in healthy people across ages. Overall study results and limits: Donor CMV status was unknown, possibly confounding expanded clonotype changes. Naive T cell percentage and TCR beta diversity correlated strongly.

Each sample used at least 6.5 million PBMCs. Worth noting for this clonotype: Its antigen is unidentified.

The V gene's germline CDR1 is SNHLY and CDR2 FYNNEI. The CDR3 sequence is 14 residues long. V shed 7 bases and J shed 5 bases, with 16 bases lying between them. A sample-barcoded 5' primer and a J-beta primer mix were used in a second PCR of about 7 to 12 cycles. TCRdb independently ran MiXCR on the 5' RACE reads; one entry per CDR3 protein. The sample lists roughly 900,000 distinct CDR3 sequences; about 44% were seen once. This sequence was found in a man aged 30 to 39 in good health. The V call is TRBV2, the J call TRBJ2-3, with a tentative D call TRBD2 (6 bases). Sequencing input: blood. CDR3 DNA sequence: TGTGCCAGCAACCCCGGGAGTTCGGTAGATACGCAGTATTTT. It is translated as CASNPGSSVDTQYF.